The 13 T cell receptor beta chains below were found in one sample sequenced in a study of shared clonotypes between healthy human individuals. Clones were read by immunoSEQ multiplex PCR, and TCRdb kept only the in-frame ones, dropping some. The sample contains about 1 million clones, more than 60% of which appear only once. The sample consisted of memory CD4+ T cells sorted from blood. This sample's subset: CD45RA-negative fraction. These receptors were taken from a man between 18 and 35 years old in good health.

The rearrangement joins TRBV6-5 to TRBJ1-5; TRBD1 might be the D (6 bases). The CDR3 is 14 residues long. The V gene lost 0 bases and the J gene lost 6 bases, with 9 bases spanning the gap. The germline V gene has CDR1 MNHEY and CDR2 SVGAGI. CDR3 in DNA: TGTGCCAGCAGTTACTCGGGGGCGGTTCAGCCCCAGCATTTT. It codes for CASSYSGAVQPQHF.

The rearrangement joins TRBV2 to TRBJ2-2; TRBD2 is a possible D gene (5 bases). Trimming left V 1 base short and J 13 bases short, with 13 bases between. Germline lookup yields CDR1 SNHLY and CDR2 FYNNEI. The CDR3 covers 13 residues. DNA for the CDR3: TGTGCCAGCAGTGAAGTGACGTCCCGGGGGCTGTTTTTT. Translated, it gives CASSEVTSRGLFF.

This clone was counted between two and nine times. V and J are TRBV10-3 and TRBJ2-2, with D perhaps matching TRBD2 (5 bases). Deletions cut 0 bases from V and 2 bases from J, with 16 bases between. Per germline, CDR1 ENHRY and CDR2 SYGVKD. The CDR3 loop spans 18 amino acids. CDR3 sequence (DNA): TGTGCCATCAGTGAGTCCTCAGTTGGGAGTGCAAACACCGGGGAGCTGTTTTTT. Translated, it gives CAISESSVGSANTGELFF.

The CDR3 sequence is CASSDWDLNTGELFF. CDR3 in DNA: TGTGCCAGCAGTGACTGGGACCTGAACACCGGGGAGCTGTTTTTT. The chain carries TRBV2 and TRBJ2-2; either TRBD1 or TRBD2 may supply D (5 bases each). Deletions cut 3 bases from V and 1 base from J, with 9 bases between. Germline CDR1 is SNHLY and CDR2 is FYNNEI. This CDR3 has 15 residues.

The chain carries TRBV19 and TRBJ2-7; 8 positions match TRBD2. The ends lost 5 bases at V and 2 bases at J; junction bases unmatched: 8. CDR3 size: 15 residues. The germline CDR1 and CDR2 sequences are LNHDA and SQIVND (reference sequence). As DNA, the CDR3 is TGTGCCAGTAGTGTCACTAGCGGCCCGGCCTACGAGCAGTACTTC. It yields the protein CASSVTSGPAYEQYF.

The sample holds a few counts of this clone. V usage is TRBV6-6 and J usage is TRBJ2-3; D is perhaps TRBD2 (5 bases). With 5 bases removed from V and 6 bases from J, the gap between germline ends came to 12 bases. The germline V gene encodes CDR1 MNHNY and CDR2 SVGAGI (reference sequence). The CDR3 is made up of 13 amino acids. This chain's CDR3 is CASSGLGGDTQYF. The CDR3 nucleotides read TGTGCCAGCAGTGGACTCGGCGGGGATACGCAGTATTTT.

This clone has more than one count but fewer than ten. V usage is TRBV5-6 and J usage is TRBJ1-1, with D tentatively TRBD1 (6 bases). Germline V gene lookup returns CDR1 SGHDT and CDR2 YYEEEE. Between the trimmed V and J ends, which lost 2 bases and 12 bases, there was a span of 14 bases. CDR3 length equals 12 residues. The CDR3, as DNA: TGTGCCAGCAGCTTCGGACAGCGAACTACTTTCTTT. It translates to CASSFGQRTTFF.

The gene calls are TRBV7-9 and TRBJ2-7; weak D call: TRBD2 (5 bases). Germline V gives CDR1 SEHNR, CDR2 FQNEAQ (reference sequence). Trimming left V 5 bases short and J 3 bases short, with 14 bases between. The CDR3 consists of 14 residues. The CDR3 protein is CASSAGSGFYEQYF. In nucleotides, the CDR3 is TGTGCCAGCAGCGCCGGCAGCGGCTTCTACGAGCAGTACTTC. The full variable domain, rest sourced from reference TRBV7-9 and TRBJ2-7, is DTGVSQNPRHKITKRGQNVTFRCDPISEHNRLYWYRQTLGQGPEFLTYFQNEAQLEKSRLLSDRFSAERPKGSFSTLEIQRTEQGDSAMYLCASSAGSGFYEQYFGPGTRLTVT.

V usage is TRBV14 and J usage is TRBJ1-4; D uncertain. Deletions cut 0 bases from V and 5 bases from J, with 10 bases between. The CDR3 has 15 amino acids. Germline values: CDR1 SGHDN, CDR2 FVKESK. The CDR3 DNA reads TGTGCCAGCAGCCAAGATCCACTGCCGAATGAAAAACTGTTTTTT. It translates to CASSQDPLPNEKLFF.

The chain is built from TRBV7-9 and TRBJ2-3; tentatively, D is TRBD1 (6 bases). Germline CDR1 is SEHNR and CDR2 is FQNEAQ (reference sequence). V was clipped by 4 bases and J by 0 bases, with 11 bases between them. The CDR3 length is 15 residues. Written as DNA, the CDR3 is TGTGCCAGCAGCTACCGGACAGCTAGCACAGATACGCAGTATTTT. Its translation: CASSYRTASTDTQYF.

The gene calls are TRBV13 and TRBJ2-2; 11 bases match TRBD2. From germline, CDR1 is PRHDT and CDR2 FYEKMQ (reference sequence). CDR3 length: 15 residues. After removal of 6 bases from V and 2 bases from J, the junction contained 2 bases not matched to a gene. The CDR3 region is CASRTSGANTGELFF. The CDR3, as DNA: TGTGCCAGCAGGACTAGCGGGGCCAACACCGGGGAGCTGTTTTTT.

V is TRBV5-8 and J is TRBJ2-6; D unclear. CDR3 size: 14 residues. The germline CDR1 and CDR2 sequences are SGHTS and YDEGEE. V lost 1 base and J 3 bases, leaving 5 bases between the germline ends. The CDR3 protein is CASSLSFGANVLTF. In nucleotides, the CDR3 is TGTGCCAGCAGCTTGAGTTTTGGGGCCAACGTCCTGACTTTC.

The chain joins TRBV2 to TRBJ2-3; no firm D call. Deletions cut 2 bases from V and 0 bases from J, with 9 bases between. Germline CDR1 is SNHLY and CDR2 is FYNNEI. This CDR3 comprises 15 residues. The CDR3: CASSENSPSTDTQYF. In DNA, the CDR3 is TGTGCCAGCAGTGAAAACTCCCCTAGCACAGATACGCAGTATTTT.